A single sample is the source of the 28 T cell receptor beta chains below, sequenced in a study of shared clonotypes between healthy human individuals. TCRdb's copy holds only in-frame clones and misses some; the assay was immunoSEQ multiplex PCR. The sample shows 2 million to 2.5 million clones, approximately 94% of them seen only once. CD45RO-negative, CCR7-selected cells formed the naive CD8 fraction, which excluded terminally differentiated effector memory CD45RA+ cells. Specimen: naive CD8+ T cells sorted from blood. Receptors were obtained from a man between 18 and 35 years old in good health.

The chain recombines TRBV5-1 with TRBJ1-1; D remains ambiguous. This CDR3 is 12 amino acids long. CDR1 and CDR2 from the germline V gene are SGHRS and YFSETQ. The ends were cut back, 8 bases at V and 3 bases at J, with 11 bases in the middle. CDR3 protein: CASSTAYTEAFF. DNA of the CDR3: TGCGCCAGTTCTACAGCGTACACTGAAGCTTTCTTT.

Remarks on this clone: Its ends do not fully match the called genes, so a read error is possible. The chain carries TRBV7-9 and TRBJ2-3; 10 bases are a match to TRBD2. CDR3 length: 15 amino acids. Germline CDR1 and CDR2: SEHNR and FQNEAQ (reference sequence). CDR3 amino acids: CASSLAGGRADTQYF. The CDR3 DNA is TGTGCCAGCAGTTTAGCGGGAGGACGGGCAGATACGCAGTATTTT.

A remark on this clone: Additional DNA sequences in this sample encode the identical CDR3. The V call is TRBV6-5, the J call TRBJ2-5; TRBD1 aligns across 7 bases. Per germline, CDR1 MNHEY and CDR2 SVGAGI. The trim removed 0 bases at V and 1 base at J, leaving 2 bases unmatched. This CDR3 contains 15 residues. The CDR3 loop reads CASSYSAGGQETQYF. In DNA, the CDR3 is TGTGCCAGCAGTTACTCGGCAGGGGGCCAAGAGACCCAGTACTTC.

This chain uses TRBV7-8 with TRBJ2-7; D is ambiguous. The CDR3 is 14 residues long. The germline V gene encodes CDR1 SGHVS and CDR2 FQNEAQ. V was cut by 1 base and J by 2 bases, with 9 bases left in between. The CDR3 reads CASSLVGKTYEQYF. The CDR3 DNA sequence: TGTGCCAGCAGCTTAGTAGGGAAAACCTACGAGCAGTACTTC.

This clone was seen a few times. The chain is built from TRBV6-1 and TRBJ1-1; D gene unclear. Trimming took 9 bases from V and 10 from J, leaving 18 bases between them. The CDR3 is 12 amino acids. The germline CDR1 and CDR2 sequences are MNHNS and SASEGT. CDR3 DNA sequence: TGTGCCAGTTATGACCGGGAGGAAGGAGCTTTCTTT. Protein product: CASYDREEGAFF.

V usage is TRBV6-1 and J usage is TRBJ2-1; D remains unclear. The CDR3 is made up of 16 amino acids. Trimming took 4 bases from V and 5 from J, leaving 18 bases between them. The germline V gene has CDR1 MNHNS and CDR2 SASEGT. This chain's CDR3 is CASSVHTVSANNEQFF. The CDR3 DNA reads TGTGCCAGCAGTGTCCATACAGTAAGCGCCAACAATGAGCAGTTCTTC.

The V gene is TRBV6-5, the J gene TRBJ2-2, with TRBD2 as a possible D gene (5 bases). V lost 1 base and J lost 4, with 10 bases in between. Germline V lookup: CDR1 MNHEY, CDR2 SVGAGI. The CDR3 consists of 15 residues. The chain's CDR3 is CASSYFPGVTGELFF. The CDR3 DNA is TGTGCCAGCAGTTACTTCCCCGGGGTCACCGGGGAGCTGTTTTTT.

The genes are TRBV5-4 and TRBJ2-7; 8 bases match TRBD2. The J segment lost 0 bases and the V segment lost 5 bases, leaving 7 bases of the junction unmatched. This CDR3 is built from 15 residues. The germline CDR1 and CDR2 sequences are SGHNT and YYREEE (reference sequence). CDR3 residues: CASSFSGNPSYEQYF. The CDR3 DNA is TGTGCCAGCAGTTTTAGCGGGAATCCCTCCTACGAGCAGTACTTC.

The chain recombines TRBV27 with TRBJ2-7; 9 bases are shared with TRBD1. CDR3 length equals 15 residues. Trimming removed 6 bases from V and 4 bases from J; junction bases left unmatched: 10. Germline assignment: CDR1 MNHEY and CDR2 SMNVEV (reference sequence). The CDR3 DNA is TGTGCCAGCAGACGTTTCACAGGGGGCAGGTACGAGCAGTACTTC. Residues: CASRRFTGGRYEQYF.

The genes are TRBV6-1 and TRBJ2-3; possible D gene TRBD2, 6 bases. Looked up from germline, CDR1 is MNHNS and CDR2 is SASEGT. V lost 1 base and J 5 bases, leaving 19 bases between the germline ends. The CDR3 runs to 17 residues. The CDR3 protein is CASSEEWGKLAVDTQYF. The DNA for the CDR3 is TGTGCCAGCAGTGAAGAATGGGGGAAACTAGCTGTAGATACGCAGTATTTT.

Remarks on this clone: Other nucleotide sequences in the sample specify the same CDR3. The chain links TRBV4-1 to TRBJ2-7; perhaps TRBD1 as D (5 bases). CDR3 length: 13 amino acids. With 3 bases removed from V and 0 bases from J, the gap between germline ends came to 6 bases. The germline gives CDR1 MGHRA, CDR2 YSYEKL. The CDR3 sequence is CASSQTVSYEQYF. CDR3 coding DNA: TGCGCCAGCAGCCAGACAGTCTCCTACGAGCAGTACTTC.

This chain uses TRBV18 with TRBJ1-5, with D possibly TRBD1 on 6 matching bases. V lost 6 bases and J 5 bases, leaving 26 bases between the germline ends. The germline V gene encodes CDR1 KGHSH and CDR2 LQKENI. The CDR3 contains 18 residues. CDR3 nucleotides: TGTGCCAGCTCCTTGACAGGCCCGGGGGATCGCTACCATCAGCCCCAGCATTTT. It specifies CASSLTGPGDRYHQPQHF.

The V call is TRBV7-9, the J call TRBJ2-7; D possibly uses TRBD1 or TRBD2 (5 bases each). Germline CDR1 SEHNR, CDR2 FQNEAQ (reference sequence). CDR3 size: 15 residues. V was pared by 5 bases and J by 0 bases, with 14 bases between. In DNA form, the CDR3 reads TGTGCCAGCAGCCCGGGGACGGGGAGCTCCTACGAGCAGTACTTC. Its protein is CASSPGTGSSYEQYF.

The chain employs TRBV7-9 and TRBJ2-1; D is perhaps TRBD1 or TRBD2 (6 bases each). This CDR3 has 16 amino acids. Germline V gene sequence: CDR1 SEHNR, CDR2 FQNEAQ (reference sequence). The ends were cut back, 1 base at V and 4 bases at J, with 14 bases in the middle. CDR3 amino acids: CASSLEGGPLYNEQFF. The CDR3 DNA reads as TGTGCCAGCAGCTTAGAAGGGGGGCCCTTATACAATGAGCAGTTCTTC.

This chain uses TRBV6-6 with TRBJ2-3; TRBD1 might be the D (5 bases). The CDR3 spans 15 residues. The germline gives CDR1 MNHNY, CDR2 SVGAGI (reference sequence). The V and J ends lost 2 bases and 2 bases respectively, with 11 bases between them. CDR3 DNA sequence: TGTGCCAGCAGTTACAGGGGAACCCTCACAGATACGCAGTATTTT. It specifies CASSYRGTLTDTQYF.

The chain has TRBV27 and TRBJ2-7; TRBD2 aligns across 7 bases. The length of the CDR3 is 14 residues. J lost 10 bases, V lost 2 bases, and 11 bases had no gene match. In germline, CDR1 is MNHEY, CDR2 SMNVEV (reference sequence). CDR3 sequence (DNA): TGTGCCAGCAGTTTAACCCCCACTAGCGTTTTTCAGTACTTC. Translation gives CASSLTPTSVFQYF.

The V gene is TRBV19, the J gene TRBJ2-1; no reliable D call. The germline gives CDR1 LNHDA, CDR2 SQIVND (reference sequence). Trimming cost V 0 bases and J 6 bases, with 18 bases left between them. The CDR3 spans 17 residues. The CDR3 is CASSIDFGEPLLNEQFF. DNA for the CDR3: TGTGCCAGTAGTATAGACTTCGGCGAACCCCTTCTCAATGAGCAGTTCTTC. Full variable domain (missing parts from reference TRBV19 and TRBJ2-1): DGGITQSPKYLFRKEGQNVTLSCEQNLNHDAMYWYRQDPGQGLRLIYYSQIVNDFQKGDIAEGYSVSREKKESFPLTVTSAQKNPTAFYLCASSIDFGEPLLNEQFFGPGTRLTVL.

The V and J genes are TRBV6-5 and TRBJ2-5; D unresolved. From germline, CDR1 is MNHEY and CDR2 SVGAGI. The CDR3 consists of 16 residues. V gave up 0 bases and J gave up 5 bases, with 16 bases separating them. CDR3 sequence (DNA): TGTGCCAGCAGTTACTCGATCAATGGAGTGGGGGAGACCCAGTACTTC. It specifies CASSYSINGVGETQYF.

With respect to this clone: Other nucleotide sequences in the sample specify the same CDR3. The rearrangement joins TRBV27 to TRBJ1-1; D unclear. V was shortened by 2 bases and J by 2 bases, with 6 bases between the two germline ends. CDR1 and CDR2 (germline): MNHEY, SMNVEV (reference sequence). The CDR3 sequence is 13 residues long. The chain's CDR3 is CASSLTVNTEAFF. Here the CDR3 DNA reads TGTGCCAGCAGTTTAACCGTTAACACTGAAGCTTTCTTT.

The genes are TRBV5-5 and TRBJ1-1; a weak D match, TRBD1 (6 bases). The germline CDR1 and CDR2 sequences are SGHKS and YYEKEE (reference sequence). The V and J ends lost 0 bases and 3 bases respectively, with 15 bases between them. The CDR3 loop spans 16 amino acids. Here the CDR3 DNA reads TGTGCCAGCAGCTTGGACAGGGTGGTGATGGACACTGAAGCTTTCTTT. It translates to CASSLDRVVMDTEAFF.

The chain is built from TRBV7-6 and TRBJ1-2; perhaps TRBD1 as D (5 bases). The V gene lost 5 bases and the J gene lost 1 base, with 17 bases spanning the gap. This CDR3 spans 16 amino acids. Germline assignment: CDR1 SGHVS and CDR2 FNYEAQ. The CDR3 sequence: CASSVSPGLLNYGYTF. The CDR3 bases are TGTGCCAGCAGCGTTTCACCGGGACTCCTTAACTATGGCTACACCTTC.

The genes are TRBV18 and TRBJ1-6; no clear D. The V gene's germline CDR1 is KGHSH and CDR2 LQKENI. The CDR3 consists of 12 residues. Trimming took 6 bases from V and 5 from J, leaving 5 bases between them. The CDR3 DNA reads TGTGCCAGCTCGCTTAATAATTCACCCCTCCACTTT. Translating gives CASSLNNSPLHF.

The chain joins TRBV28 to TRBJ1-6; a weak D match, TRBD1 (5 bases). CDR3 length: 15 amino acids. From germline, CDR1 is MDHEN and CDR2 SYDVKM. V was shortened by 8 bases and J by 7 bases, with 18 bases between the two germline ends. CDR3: CASAILQASNSPLHF. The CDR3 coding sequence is TGTGCCAGCGCGATATTACAGGCCTCAAATTCACCCCTCCACTTT.

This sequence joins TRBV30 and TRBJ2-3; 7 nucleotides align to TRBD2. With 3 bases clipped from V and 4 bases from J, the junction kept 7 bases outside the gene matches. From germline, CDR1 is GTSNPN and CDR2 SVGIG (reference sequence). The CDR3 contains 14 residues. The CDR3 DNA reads TGTGCCTGGAGCGGCGGGAGTGGCGCAGATACGCAGTATTTT. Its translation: CAWSGGSGADTQYF.

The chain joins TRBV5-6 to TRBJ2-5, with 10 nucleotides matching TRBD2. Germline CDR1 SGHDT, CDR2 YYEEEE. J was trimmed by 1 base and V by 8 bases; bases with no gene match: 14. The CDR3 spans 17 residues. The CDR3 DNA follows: TGTGCCAGTACAGGGGGTCCGAGCGGGAGGGCCCAAGAGACCCAGTACTTC. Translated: CASTGGPSGRAQETQYF.

CDR3: CASSVEAGFSYEQYF. The CDR3 nucleotides read TGTGCCAGCAGCGTAGAAGCGGGGTTCTCCTACGAGCAGTACTTC. The chain carries TRBV9 and TRBJ2-7; TRBD2 aligns across 7 bases. Germline CDR1 and CDR2: SGDLS and YYNGEE. The CDR3 is 15 amino acids. V lost 0 bases to trimming and J lost 0 bases; unmatched junction nucleotides: 3. The variable domain in full, completed from reference TRBV9 and TRBJ2-7, reads DSGVTQTPKHLITATGQRVTLRCSPRSGDLSVYWYQQSLDQGLQFLIQYYNGEERAKGNILERFSAQQFPDLHSELNLSSLELGDSALYFCASSVEAGFSYEQYFGPGTRLTVT.

The CDR3 DNA is TGCGCCAGCAGTCTGGGGTCTGGGGGTAATGAGCAGTTCTTC. As protein: CASSLGSGGNEQFF. The chain couples TRBV4-1 to TRBJ2-1; D is perhaps TRBD1 or TRBD2 (5 bases each). V was cut by 6 bases and J by 7 bases, with 16 bases left in between. Germline CDR1 is MGHRA and CDR2 is YSYEKL. There are 14 residues in the CDR3.

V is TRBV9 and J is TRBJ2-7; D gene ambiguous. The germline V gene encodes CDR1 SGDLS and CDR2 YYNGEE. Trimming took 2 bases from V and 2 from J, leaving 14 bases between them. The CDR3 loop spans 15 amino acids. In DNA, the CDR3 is TGTGCCAGCAGCGTCGCAGTTGCAGGACCCTACGAGCAGTACTTC. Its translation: CASSVAVAGPYEQYF.